This TCR beta chain was sequenced in a study of tumor and adjacent non-tumor tissue in lung cancer. Overall study: There were around 11 adenocarcinoma, 2 squamous cell carcinoma and 1 small cell lung cancer cases. Samples averaged roughly 4.2 million productive TCRbeta reads each. Study-level points and caveats: Normal lung showed higher cumulative top 100 clone frequency than tumor.

Germline V gene data show CDR1 as MNHEY and CDR2 as SVGAGI. The V gene end was trimmed by 5 bases and the J gene end by 11 bases; junction bases not matched to a gene: 4. The CDR3 is 11 amino acids. Remarks on this clonotype: What it binds is not known. No conserved phenylalanine or tryptophan ends this CDR3, so it is likely a read error.

TCRbeta libraries were built with three rounds of nested PCR, modified from ARM-PCR. TCRdb itself ran the multiplex PCR reads through MiXCR, one entry per CDR3 protein. The table has more than 60,000 distinct CDR3 sequences, approximately 73% seen once. The template was RNA from unsorted bulk tissue. Distant lung tissue was collected more than 3 cm away from the tumor edge. Sequencing was done on a sample of distant non-tumor lung tissue. The V call is TRBV6-5, the J call TRBJ2-5; 8 bases map to TRBD1. The clonotype originates from a man aged 55-75 years with non-small cell lung cancer. Here the CDR3 reads CASSTRDRQYS. CDR3 sequence (DNA): TGTGCCAGCAGTACCCGGGACAGGCAGTACTCC.